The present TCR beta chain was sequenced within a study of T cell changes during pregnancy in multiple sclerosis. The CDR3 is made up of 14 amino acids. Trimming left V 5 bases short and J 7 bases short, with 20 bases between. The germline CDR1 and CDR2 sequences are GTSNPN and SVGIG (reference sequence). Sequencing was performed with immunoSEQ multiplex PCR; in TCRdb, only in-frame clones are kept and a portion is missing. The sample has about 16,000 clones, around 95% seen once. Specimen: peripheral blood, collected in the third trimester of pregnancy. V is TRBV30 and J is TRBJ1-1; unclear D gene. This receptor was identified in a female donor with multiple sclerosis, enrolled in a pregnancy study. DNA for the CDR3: TGTGCCTGGGGCAACCGCGGGCAGGCCTTTGAAGCTTTCTTT. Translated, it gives CAWGNRGQAFEAFF.